The sequence of this TCR beta chain was determined in a study of T cell repertoires in cytomegalovirus infection (dated by TCRdb to the late 2010s). About the investigation overall: Alongside well-studied HLA-B-restricted epitopes, the peptide stimulations were aimed at recently identified HLA-C-restricted CMV epitopes, whose presentation resists viral immunomodulation. Donor HLA type was relevant to the analysis, as public TCR beta signatures indicated carriage of CMV infection together with the matching HLA type.

Overall study results and their limits: In both this cohort and an independent roughly 400-donor cohort, the cumulative frequency of public TCR beta family members distinguished carriers of CMV infection plus the relevant HLA type. The ex vivo response was dominated by HLA-C-restricted CMV-specific TCR beta clonotypes, and the single most frequent clonotype in two of eight donors was supplied by these HLA-C-restricted clonotypes.

As to this clonotype: It lacks a known antigen. No much larger clone exists at a distance of one base, and base qualities are not known.

The reads were generated on an Illumina HiSeq 1500. TCRdb passed the public sequencing reads through fastp at Q25 and MiXCR, retaining productive beta sequences. Each entry is one CDR3 protein sequence, shown with its most common DNA and genes. The sample profile shows around 140,000 distinct CDR3 sequences; over 25% of them were found once. Roughly half of the sample comes from the top ten. Reading the label with the study, this specimen's treatment or condition is: in vitro stimulation with specific CMV peptide epitopes to enrich CMV-specific T cells. The germline V gene (reference sequence) yields LNHDA for CDR1 and SQIVND for CDR2. Spanning cysteine to phenylalanine, the CDR3 consists of 14 amino acids. CDR3 DNA is the only sequence kept; it has 42 bases, read in frame from the first base. V is pared back by 6 bases and J by 0 bases, with 11 bases lying between the germline termini.

Sequenced material: CD8+ T cells from cultured PBMCs, taken from culture after CMV antigen stimulation. The source is a human donor in good health (CMV status not recorded). Some clones in this sample may be carry-over from other donors' samples. The chain couples TRBV19 to TRBJ1-2, with a weak D call of TRBD1 (6 bases match). DNA sequence: TGTGCCAGTAGGGAGACAGGAGCTAACTATGGCTACACCTTC. This sequence encodes CASRETGANYGYTF.